The next 30 T cell receptor beta chains were all read from a single sample in a study of blood T cells in healthy people across ages. A J-beta primer mix and a sample-barcoded 5' primer were used in a second PCR of about 6 to 12 cycles. TCRdb re-called the 5' RACE reads with MiXCR, one entry per CDR3 protein. The sample shows 450,000 to 600,000 distinct CDR3 sequences, about 28% of them seen only once. This same sample was also part of a study on T cells of mothers and their children.

The sequencing input was blood. The origin of the receptors is a boy younger than 10 in good health.

This clonotype was detected only a few times. This chain joins TRBV27 and TRBJ2-3; 7 bases match TRBD1. Germline V lookup: CDR1 MNHEY, CDR2 SMNVEV (reference sequence). Germline trimming cut 1 base from V and 3 bases from J; bases unmatched to any gene: 7. The CDR3 has 16 residues. As DNA, the CDR3 is TGTGCCAGCAGTTTATACCCGAGACAGGGAACAGATACGCAGTATTTT. Translating gives CASSLYPRQGTDTQYF.

The chain uses TRBV11-2 and TRBJ1-1; 11 bases fit TRBD1. Germline CDR1 SGHAT, CDR2 FQNNGV. V shed 5 bases, J shed 10 bases, and the junction held 9 bases outside the gene matches. This CDR3 has 14 amino acids. The CDR3 region is CASSGQGASWRAFF. CDR3 nucleotides: TGTGCCAGCAGCGGACAGGGGGCGAGCTGGCGAGCTTTCTTT.

The table lists this clonotype with a few counts. This sequence joins TRBV4-3 and TRBJ2-5; TRBD2 is a possible D gene (5 bases). This CDR3 comprises 17 residues. V shed 1 base and J shed 4 bases, with 19 bases lying between them. Germline assignment: CDR1 LGHNA and CDR2 YSLEER. The DNA of the CDR3 is TGCGCCAGCAGCCAAGTTGATGGGCGGGCCCGCGCAGAGACCCAGTACTTC. Its translation: CASSQVDGRARAETQYF.

V is TRBV29-1 and J is TRBJ1-2; a possible D gene is TRBD1 (5 bases). CDR1 SQVTM and CDR2 ANQGSEA come from the germline V gene. V was shortened by 7 bases and J by 1 base, with 16 bases between the two germline ends. The CDR3 consists of 14 residues. The CDR3 coding sequence is TGCAGCGCGTATCAGGGTGATGGTAACTATGGCTACACCTTC. The encoded protein is CSAYQGDGNYGYTF. The whole variable domain, filled in from reference TRBV29-1 and TRBJ1-2, reads SAVISQKPSRDICQRGTSLTIQCQVDSQVTMMFWYRQQPGQSLTLIATANQGSEATYESGFVIDKFPISRPNLTFSTLTVSNMSPEDSSIYLCSAYQGDGNYGYTFGSGTRLTVV.

The V and J genes are TRBV25-1 and TRBJ2-4, with a tentative D call TRBD1 (5 bases). The germline V and J ends were trimmed by 5 bases and 5 bases, with 16 bases remaining between them. CDR3 size: 15 residues. Germline-derived CDR1 and CDR2 are MGHDK and SYGVNS. The CDR3 nucleotides are TGTGCCAGCAGTAACGGATTGGGGCCCCAAAACATTCAGTACTTC. Protein: CASSNGLGPQNIQYF.

The V and J genes are TRBV20-1 and TRBJ1-1; perhaps TRBD1 as D (6 bases). V was shortened by 4 bases and J by 4 bases, with 16 bases between the two germline ends. The CDR3 is 14 amino acids. Germline CDR1 reads DFQATT; CDR2 reads SNEGSKA (reference sequence). The CDR3 DNA follows: TGCAGTGCTATACTCCAGGGGTCGGGCACTGAAGCTTTCTTT. Protein product: CSAILQGSGTEAFF.

The chain combines TRBV24-1 with TRBJ2-1; 13 nucleotides align to TRBD2. V shed 3 bases and J 8 bases; nucleotides not matched to a gene: 3. Germline V gene sequence: CDR1 KGHDR, CDR2 SFDVKD. This CDR3 has 15 amino acids. The CDR3 reads CATSDGGLAGDEQFF. The CDR3 coding sequence is TGTGCCACCAGTGATGGAGGACTAGCGGGAGATGAGCAGTTCTTC.

The V call is TRBV19, the J call TRBJ2-1; 7 bases map to TRBD2. The CDR3 has 12 amino acids. CDR1 and CDR2 (germline): LNHDA, SQIVND (reference sequence). The trim removed 6 bases at V and 7 bases at J, leaving 3 bases unmatched. CDR3 region: CASRYGGNEQFF. DNA of the CDR3: TGTGCCAGTAGATACGGGGGGAATGAGCAGTTCTTC. Supplemented by reference TRBV19 and TRBJ2-1, the full variable domain reads DGGITQSPKYLFRKEGQNVTLSCEQNLNHDAMYWYRQDPGQGLRLIYYSQIVNDFQKGDIAEGYSVSREKKESFPLTVTSAQKNPTAFYLCASRYGGNEQFFGPGTRLTVL.

The chain couples TRBV20-1 to TRBJ2-1; the match to TRBD1 covers 10 bases. Trimming took 4 bases from V and 8 from J; bases not matched to a gene: 8. The length of the CDR3 is 14 residues. Germline V CDR1 and CDR2: DFQATT, SNEGSKA (reference sequence). As DNA, the CDR3 is TGCAGTGCTACTTCCGGGACAGGGGTATATGAGCAGTTCTTC. Translated: CSATSGTGVYEQFF.

This clonotype was seen only a few times. The chain couples TRBV29-1 to TRBJ1-4; maybe TRBD1 (5 bases). Germline-derived CDR1 and CDR2 are SQVTM and ANQGSEA. The CDR3 contains 13 residues. Trimming removed 2 bases from V and 8 bases from J, with 12 bases in between. The DNA of the CDR3 is TGCAGCGTTGAAAAACGGGGCGAAGAAAAACTGTTTTTT. Residues: CSVEKRGEEKLFF.

The chain has TRBV29-1 and TRBJ2-5; 7 bases align to TRBD1. The V gene's germline CDR1 is SQVTM and CDR2 ANQGSEA. Losses at the gene ends were 0 bases for V and 2 bases for J; bases not matched to a gene: 9. The length of the CDR3 is 16 residues. The CDR3 sequence: CSVEDWKTGNQETQYF. In DNA, the CDR3 is TGCAGCGTTGAAGATTGGAAGACAGGGAATCAAGAGACCCAGTACTTC.

This sequence joins TRBV12-3 or TRBV12-4 and TRBJ2-5; D is undetermined. V lost 3 bases to trimming and J lost 3 bases, with 5 bases between them. This CDR3 region has 12 residues. This CDR3 reads CASSFAEETQYF. CDR3 in DNA: TGTGCCAGCAGTTTCGCCGAAGAGACCCAGTACTTC.

The CDR3 loop reads CASSQVFSQETQYF. The DNA of the CDR3 is TGTGCCAGCAGCCAAGTATTCAGTCAAGAGACCCAGTACTTC. The chain carries TRBV3-1 and TRBJ2-5; D not certain. Trimming took off 1 base at V and 2 bases at J, with 8 bases between the two ends. The CDR3 totals 14 residues. Germline V gene data show CDR1 as LGHDT and CDR2 as YNNKEL (reference sequence).

This clonotype was seen a few times. V is TRBV7-2 and J is TRBJ2-7; TRBD2 aligns across 8 bases. J was trimmed by 4 bases and V by 4 bases; bases with no gene match: 9. CDR3 length equals 15 residues. Germline V gives CDR1 SGHTA, CDR2 FQGNSA. CDR3 nucleotide sequence: TGTGCCAGCAGCTCTCCGGGACTAGGCGGATACGAGCAGTACTTC. Translation gives CASSSPGLGGYEQYF. The variable domain in full, with the rest retrieved from reference TRBV7-2 and TRBJ2-7, is GAGVSQSPSNKVTEKGKDVELRCDPISGHTALYWYRQSLGQGLEFLIYFQGNSAPDKSGLPSDRFSAERTGGSVSTLTIQRTQQEDSAVYLCASSSPGLGGYEQYFGPGTRLTVT.

The table lists this clonotype with a few counts. This chain links TRBV20-1 with TRBJ2-1; 12 bases line up with TRBD2. Trimming cost V 4 bases and J 9 bases; bases outside gene matches: 13. Per the germline V gene, CDR1 is DFQATT and CDR2 is SNEGSKA (reference sequence). CDR3 length: 16 residues. The CDR3 DNA is TGCAGTGCTACCTGGCTAGCGGGGGGGCTTGTAGCTGAGCAGTTCTTC. It codes for CSATWLAGGLVAEQFF.

V usage is TRBV29-1 and J usage is TRBJ1-2, with D uncertain. The V gene's germline CDR1 is SQVTM and CDR2 ANQGSEA. CDR3 size: 14 residues. The V end was cut by 1 base, the J end by 6 bases, with 15 bases between. This CDR3 is CSVEGGRGGNGYTF. The CDR3 region has the DNA TGCAGCGTTGAAGGGGGAAGAGGCGGAAATGGCTACACCTTC.

This clonotype has more than one count but fewer than ten. This rearrangement joins TRBV10-3 to TRBJ2-7, with 7 bases that match TRBD2. Germline values: CDR1 ENHRY, CDR2 SYGVKD. V trimming: 3 bases; J trimming: 0 bases; junction bases outside the gene matches: 8. This CDR3 is built from 16 residues. The CDR3 DNA reads as TGTGCCATCAGTGACCCGACTAGCCGGAGCTCCTACGAGCAGTACTTC. It is translated as CAISDPTSRSSYEQYF.

The chain is built from TRBV5-6 and TRBJ2-5; no definite D call. The end of the DNA is better explained by TRBJ2-1, so the J call may be wrong. Germline CDR1 reads SGHDT; CDR2 reads YYEEEE. This CDR3 contains 13 residues. In DNA form, the CDR3 reads TGTGCCAGCAGCTTGTCCGTTGACAATGAGCAGTTCTTC. This codes for CASSLSVDNEQFF.

The table lists this clonotype with a few counts. This chain connects TRBV2 to TRBJ2-5, with D perhaps matching TRBD1 or TRBD2 (5 bases each). This CDR3 contains 14 residues. Germline loops: CDR1 SNHLY, CDR2 FYNNEI. Trimming left V 8 bases short and J 4 bases short, with 17 bases between. The DNA of the CDR3 is TGTGCCAGCCTGCCGTCCGGGGCGGGAGAGACCCAGTACTTC. Its protein product is CASLPSGAGETQYF.

This clonotype showed up just a few times. This chain connects TRBV6-2 or TRBV6-3 to TRBJ2-3; the D is unclear. V was shortened by 10 bases and J by 5 bases, with 10 bases between the two germline ends. This CDR3 comprises 11 residues. Germline CDR1 is MNHEY and CDR2 is SVGEGT. This CDR3 reads CATGSGDTQYF. DNA for the CDR3: TGTGCCACTGGTTCTGGAGATACGCAGTATTTT.

The chain couples TRBV3-1 to TRBJ2-5; 8 bases are a match to TRBD1. CDR3 length: 16 residues. CDR1 is LGHDT and CDR2 is YNNKEL in the germline V gene (reference sequence). After removal of 4 bases from V and 5 bases from J, the junction contained 12 bases not matched to a gene. The chain's CDR3 is CASSPPTARTGETQYF. The CDR3 region has the DNA TGTGCCAGCAGCCCCCCCACGGCAAGGACAGGGGAGACCCAGTACTTC.

This chain uses TRBV9 with TRBJ2-1; a weak D match, TRBD2 (6 bases). The germline CDR1 and CDR2 sequences are SGDLS and YYNGEE. Between the trimmed V and J ends, which lost 0 bases and 6 bases, there was a span of 13 bases. The CDR3 is 15 amino acids. CDR3 amino acids: CASSVAGVRGNEQFF. In DNA, the CDR3 is TGTGCCAGCAGCGTAGCGGGAGTCCGAGGCAATGAGCAGTTCTTC.

A few counts support this clonotype. This chain connects TRBV27 to TRBJ2-7, with D perhaps TRBD2 (5 bases). Germline V gene sequence: CDR1 MNHEY, CDR2 SMNVEV (reference sequence). The CDR3 contains 16 residues. Between the trimmed V and J ends, which lost 1 base and 2 bases, there was a span of 15 bases. In nucleotides, the CDR3 is TGTGCCAGCAGTTTATTTGGGCCTGGAGGAACCTACGAGCAGTACTTC. It specifies CASSLFGPGGTYEQYF.

A few counts support this clonotype. The rearrangement links TRBV10-3 to TRBJ2-5; 8 positions agree with TRBD1. TRBJ2-1 explains the end of the DNA better; the J call may be wrong. CDR1 ENHRY and CDR2 SYGVKD come from the germline V gene. The CDR3 is 15 amino acids. The CDR3: CAISESRDRYNEQFF. In nucleotides, the CDR3 is TGTGCCATCAGTGAGTCGAGGGACAGGTACAATGAGCAGTTCTTC.

This clonotype was counted a few times. The rearrangement joins TRBV29-1 to TRBJ2-7; the match to TRBD1 covers 10 bases. The junction had 12 bases not matched to a gene; V was cut back by 1 base and J by 3 bases. The CDR3 contains 17 residues. Germline CDR1 SQVTM, CDR2 ANQGSEA. This chain's CDR3 is CSVEGTGGNMGVYEQYF. CDR3 sequence (DNA): TGCAGCGTTGAAGGGACAGGGGGGAATATGGGTGTCTACGAGCAGTACTTC.

The V gene is TRBV28, the J gene TRBJ2-5; a possible D gene is TRBD1 (6 bases). Gene TRBJ2-1 matches the end of the DNA better, so the J call may be wrong. There are 12 residues in the CDR3. CDR1 and CDR2 from the germline V gene are MDHEN and SYDVKM. CDR3 amino acids: CASITGTREQFF. Written as DNA, the CDR3 is TGTGCCAGCATTACAGGGACGCGCGAGCAGTTCTTC.

A few counts support this clonotype. This chain uses TRBV28 with TRBJ1-1; D possibly corresponds to TRBD1 (6 bases). V was clipped by 5 bases and J by 2 bases, with 12 bases between them. The CDR3 has 14 residues. From germline, CDR1 is MDHEN and CDR2 SYDVKM. The chain's CDR3 is CASSRAGDNTEAFF. DNA for the CDR3: TGTGCCAGCAGTCGGGCAGGGGACAACACTGAAGCTTTCTTT. Using reference TRBV28 and TRBJ1-1 for the parts outside the CDR3, the full variable domain is DVKVTQSSRYLVKRTGEKVFLECVQDMDHENMFWYRQDPGLGLRLIYFSYDVKMKEKGDIPEGYSVSREKKERFSLILESASTNQTSMYLCASSRAGDNTEAFFGQGTRLTVV.

The V and J genes are TRBV30 and TRBJ2-1; D gene unclear. The germline gives CDR1 GTSNPN, CDR2 SVGIG (reference sequence). CDR3 length: 15 residues. V lost 0 bases and J lost 6, with 15 bases in between. CDR3 region: CAWSVSPKRVNEQFF. CDR3 sequence (DNA): TGTGCCTGGAGTGTAAGCCCAAAGCGAGTCAATGAGCAGTTCTTC.

The CDR3 reads CASSQDMGTGELFF. The CDR3 nucleotides read TGTGCCAGCAGCCAAGATATGGGAACCGGGGAGCTGTTTTTT. The rearrangement links TRBV4-2 to TRBJ2-2; D is undetermined. This CDR3 has 14 amino acids. CDR1 and CDR2 (germline): LGHNA, YNFKEQ. V was clipped by 0 bases and J by 5 bases, with 7 bases between them.

The V call is TRBV6-5, the J call TRBJ2-3, with a weak D call TRBD2 (6 bases). The V end lost 1 base, the J end lost 4 bases, and 18 bases lay between the germline ends. CDR3 length: 17 residues. Germline CDR1 reads MNHEY; CDR2 reads SVGAGI. The CDR3 region is CASSYLVVGGTSDTQYF. The DNA for the CDR3 is TGTGCCAGCAGTTACTTAGTAGTGGGGGGAACCTCAGATACGCAGTATTTT.